These 4 T cell receptor beta chains originate from one sample sequenced in a study of graft-versus-host responses after intestinal transplantation. These TCRs' antigens remain unknown. The protocol was immunoSEQ multiplex PCR, while the TCRdb copy is restricted to in-frame clones and leaves out a portion. The sample lists about 99,000 clones, 80% to 95% occurring once. The source was unstimulated CD8+ T cells sorted from spleen or lymph node cells, collected before transplant. These receptors were taken from a human donor who was the organ donor for an intestinal transplant.

This sequence joins TRBV19 and TRBJ1-2, with 7 positions matching TRBD1. Germline values: CDR1 LNHDA, CDR2 SQIVND (reference sequence). With V trimmed by 5 bases and J by 7 bases, 7 bases remained unmatched. This CDR3 spans 13 amino acids. The DNA of the CDR3 is TGTGCCAGTAGTTACAGGGGCCCCGGTGGCTACACCTTC. This sequence encodes CASSYRGPGGYTF.

The CDR3 here is CASAREANFEAFF. CDR3 nucleotide sequence: TGTGCCAGTGCCCGGGAAGCCAACTTTGAAGCTTTCTTT. This rearrangement joins TRBV28 to TRBJ1-1, with unresolved D. Trimming left V 9 bases short and J 7 bases short, with 18 bases between. The V gene's germline CDR1 is MDHEN and CDR2 SYDVKM. This CDR3 contains 13 residues.

CDR3 sequence reads: CASSHAYNSLNIQYF. CDR3 in DNA: TGCGCCAGCAGCCATGCTTATAACAGCTTAAACATTCAGTACTTC. The V call is TRBV4-1, the J call TRBJ2-4, with D unclear. CDR3 size: 15 residues. Germline V gene sequence: CDR1 MGHRA, CDR2 YSYEKL. Trimming left V 3 bases short and J 6 bases short, with 15 bases between.

CDR3 DNA sequence: TGCGCCAGCAGCCAATTGGGACAATCCAATGAGCAGTTCTTC. It specifies CASSQLGQSNEQFF. The chain joins TRBV4-1 to TRBJ2-1; TRBD1 is a possible D gene (6 bases). The CDR3 runs 14 residues. CDR1 is MGHRA and CDR2 is YSYEKL in the germline V gene. V lost 2 bases and J 6 bases, leaving 11 bases between the germline ends.